These T cell receptor beta chains were read from a single sample in a study of T cell repertoires in cytomegalovirus infection. TCRdb redid the calling of the reads with MiXCR, one entry per CDR3 protein. The sample contains a few hundred thousand distinct CDR3 sequences, 17% of which appear only once. The sequenced sample consisted of PBMCs. These receptor sequences come from a human donor in good health (CMV status not recorded). Some clones in this sample may be carry-over from other donors' samples. Each CDR3 is given with its conserved first and last residue. A D gene is named only where the DNA matches it firmly. Clone size appears in some rows only: once, few, many, or a class for an expanded clone.

V gene	clone size	D gene	J gene	CDR3 protein	CDR3 DNA
TRBV20-1	few	NA	TRBJ1-4	CSARDVVDSTNEKLFF	TGCAGTGCTAGAGATGTGGTCGACAGCACTAATGAAAAACTGTTTTTT
TRBV28	NA	NA	TRBJ1-2	CASTGDPKEGYTF	TGTGCCAGCACGGGGGACCCCAAGGAAGGCTACACCTTC
TRBV6-1	few	NA	TRBJ2-5	CASSPEDSEETQYF	TGTGCCAGCAGTCCCGAGGACAGCGAAGAGACCCAGTACTTC
TRBV7-9	many	TRBD1	TRBJ1-5	CASSLGGQLNQPQHF	TGTGCCAGCAGCTTAGGGGGACAGCTCAATCAGCCCCAGCATTTT
TRBV7-2	many	TRBD1	TRBJ1-6	CASSLGRTGGHSPLHF	TGTGCCAGCAGCCTAGGGAGGACAGGGGGCCATTCACCCCTCCACTTT
TRBV19	many	NA	TRBJ2-1	CASSIDRGNEQFF	TGTGCCAGTAGTATAGATCGCGGGAATGAGCAGTTCTTC
TRBV5-4	NA	NA	TRBJ1-2	CASSGQLAGYGYTF	TGTGCCAGCAGCGGACAGCTAGCGGGCTATGGCTACACCTTC
TRBV7-9	many	NA	TRBJ1-3	CASSQLRDTIYF	TGTGCCAGCAGCCAACTAAGGGACACCATATATTTT
TRBV24-1	NA	TRBD1	TRBJ2-3	CAAGTGSTDTQYF	TGTGCCGCCGGGACAGGGAGCACAGATACGCAGTATTTT
TRBV7-2	NA	NA	TRBJ2-5	CASSPQRRETQYF	TGTGCCAGCAGCCCCCAAAGACGCGAGACCCAGTACTTC
TRBV7-1	NA	NA	TRBJ1-1	CASTSTSFGRQEAFF	TGTGCCAGCACATCCACTTCTTTTGGCAGGCAGGAAGCTTTCTTT
TRBV20-1	NA	NA	TRBJ1-4	CSASALRGMGEKLFF	TGCAGTGCTAGCGCGCTGCGGGGTATGGGTGAAAAACTGTTTTTT
TRBV28	many	TRBD1	TRBJ1-2	CASSQPGQGSGYTF	TGTGCCAGCAGCCAACCGGGACAGGGAAGTGGCTACACCTTC
TRBV7-3	few	NA	TRBJ1-3	CASSDRQGNTIYF	TGTGCCAGCAGCGACCGCCAGGGAAACACCATATATTTT
TRBV12-3/TRBV12-4	NA	TRBD2	TRBJ2-1	CASSLVSAELAEKSSYNEQFF	TGTGCCAGCAGTTTAGTTAGTGCGGAACTAGCGGAAAAGAGCTCCTACAATGAGCAGTTCTTC
TRBV6-6	few	NA	TRBJ2-3	CASSHGLRTDTQYF	TGTGCCAGCAGTCACGGGCTAAGGACAGATACGCAGTATTTT
TRBV4-1	many	NA	TRBJ2-7	CASSHGGGYEQYF	TGCGCCAGCAGCCATGGGGGAGGCTACGAGCAGTACTTC
TRBV5-6	many	NA	TRBJ2-1	CASSLDRGSRYNEQFF	TGTGCCAGCAGCTTGGACCGGGGGTCCCGGTACAATGAGCAGTTCTTC
TRBV19	NA	NA	TRBJ1-2	CASSEVNRDDRGYTF	TGTGCCAGTAGTGAGGTTAATCGGGACGACCGGGGCTACACCTTC
TRBV6-2/TRBV6-3	few	NA	TRBJ2-2	CASSYFFGDYTGELFF	TGTGCCAGCAGTTACTTCTTCGGGGACTACACCGGGGAGCTGTTTTTT
TRBV19	many	TRBD1	TRBJ2-1	CASSMTGTGWKFF	TGTGCCAGTAGTATGACCGGGACAGGGTGGAAGTTCTTC
TRBV5-4	NA	TRBD1	TRBJ2-1	CAISSRDRAGNEQFF	TGTGCCATCAGTTCCCGGGACAGGGCTGGCAATGAGCAGTTCTTC
TRBV4-1	few	TRBD1	TRBJ1-1	CASSLGQGARGTEAFF	TGCGCCAGCAGCCTAGGACAGGGGGCGCGGGGCACTGAAGCTTTCTTT
TRBV7-2	many	NA	TRBJ1-1	CASSLDYTSNTEAFF	TGTGCCAGCAGCTTAGATTACACCTCGAACACTGAAGCTTTCTTT
TRBV7-9	many	NA	TRBJ1-4	CASSLAGSNEKLFF	TGTGCCAGCAGCCTTGCGGGGAGTAATGAAAAACTGTTTTTT
TRBV2	NA	TRBD1	TRBJ1-2	CASRATGARNYGYTF	TGTGCCAGCAGAGCGACAGGGGCCCGTAACTATGGCTACACCTTC
TRBV4-1	NA	TRBD1	TRBJ2-3	CASSHDRGFIADRTDTQYF	TGCGCCAGCAGCCACGACAGGGGGTTCATTGCGGATCGCACAGATACGCAGTATTTT
TRBV7-2	many	NA	TRBJ1-1	CASSRRRAEGGTEAFF	TGTGCCAGCAGCCGCCGTCGGGCGGAGGGGGGCACTGAAGCTTTCTTT
TRBV12-3/TRBV12-4	many	TRBD2	TRBJ2-5	CASSFGGDGETQYF	TGTGCCAGCAGTTTTGGGGGGGACGGAGAGACCCAGTACTTC
TRBV6-1	few	NA	TRBJ1-1	CASSEISRTVSAFF	TGTGCCAGCAGTGAAATAAGTCGGACAGTGTCAGCTTTCTTT
TRBV4-1	few	TRBD1	TRBJ1-3	CASSPTGQGALGNTIYF	TGCGCCAGCAGCCCGACCGGACAGGGGGCTTTAGGAAACACCATATATTTT
TRBV7-2	many	NA	TRBJ2-3	CASSQEPGDTQYF	TGTGCCAGCAGCCAAGAACCGGGGGATACGCAGTATTTT
TRBV15	few	NA	TRBJ1-5	CATKRGDTGNQPQHF	TGTGCCACCAAGAGAGGGGATACTGGCAATCAGCCCCAGCATTTT
TRBV7-2	many	NA	TRBJ2-7	CASSLGRIYEQYF	TGTGCCAGCAGCCTAGGACGGATCTACGAGCAGTACTTC
TRBV7-9	few	NA	TRBJ2-7	CASSLLSGNSYEQYF	TGTGCCAGCAGCTTACTGTCAGGAAATTCCTACGAGCAGTACTTC
TRBV20-1	few	TRBD1	TRBJ2-4	CSARPHPLTGTKNIQYF	TGCAGTGCTAGACCGCACCCATTGACAGGGACCAAAAACATTCAGTACTTC
TRBV5-1	few	TRBD2	TRBJ2-1	CASSPGGANEQFF	TGCGCCAGCAGCCCCGGGGGGGCCAATGAGCAGTTCTTC
TRBV11-2	few	NA	TRBJ2-7	CASSQEFLGEQYF	TGTGCCAGCAGCCAAGAATTCCTCGGCGAGCAGTACTTC
TRBV19	few	NA	TRBJ2-1	CASSIRGRTSSYNEQFF	TGTGCCAGTAGTATCCGGGGTAGGACGAGCTCCTACAATGAGCAGTTCTTC
TRBV23-1	NA	TRBD2	TRBJ2-2	CASPVAGGHEHRGAVF	TGCGCCAGCCCTGTAGCGGGGGGCCACGAACACCGGGGAGCTGTTTTT
TRBV6-1	NA	NA	TRBJ2-3	CASSLIDGDTNTQYF	TGTGCCAGCAGCCTCATTGACGGAGACACAAATACGCAGTATTTT
TRBV10-3	many	NA	TRBJ2-7	CAISDQGTYEQYF	TGTGCCATCAGTGATCAGGGGACCTACGAGCAGTACTTC
TRBV11-1	few	NA	TRBJ1-2	CASSRHLNYGYTF	TGTGCCAGCAGCCGACACCTAAACTATGGCTACACCTTC
TRBV7-2	many	NA	TRBJ2-1	CASSPGLGYNEQFF	TGTGCCAGCAGCCCCGGACTGGGGTACAATGAGCAGTTCTTC
TRBV7-9	many	NA	TRBJ1-2	CASSSEKDYGYTF	TGTGCCAGCAGCTCTGAGAAGGACTATGGCTACACCTTC
TRBV6-2/TRBV6-3	many	TRBD1	TRBJ1-6	CASSYIGRNIVGTGLSGSPLHF	TGTGCCAGCAGTTACATCGGACGTAACATTGTGGGGACAGGCTTATCGGGTTCACCCCTCCACTTT
TRBV18	few	NA	TRBJ1-2	CASSPPSKGNYGYTF	TGTGCCAGCTCACCACCGTCGAAGGGTAACTATGGCTACACCTTC
TRBV10-2	few	TRBD2	TRBJ2-3	CASGLAGGPDTQYF	TGCGCCAGCGGGCTAGCGGGGGGGCCAGATACGCAGTATTTT
TRBV10-3	few	TRBD2	TRBJ2-5	CAISAASGVLQETQYF	TGTGCCATCAGTGCCGCTAGCGGGGTCTTGCAAGAGACCCAGTACTTC
TRBV6-6	few	NA	TRBJ1-5	CASSQRQPQHF	TGTGCCAGCAGTCAGCGTCAGCCCCAGCATTTT
TRBV6-5	few	NA	TRBJ1-3	CASSYERWGNTIYF	TGTGCCAGCAGTTACGAGCGGTGGGGAAACACCATATATTTT
TRBV3-1	NA	TRBD2	TRBJ2-1	CASSQDRLALTYNEQFF	TGTGCCAGCAGCCAAGATCGACTAGCGTTAACCTACAATGAGCAGTTCTTC
TRBV19	few	TRBD1	TRBJ2-7	CVSKKFSTGDEQYF	TGTGTCAGTAAAAAATTTTCAACAGGGGACGAGCAGTACTTC
TRBV20-1	few	NA	TRBJ1-6	CSARSSDNSPLHF	TGCAGTGCTAGGTCCAGCGATAATTCACCCCTCCACTTT
TRBV9	NA	NA	TRBJ2-2	CASSTQTQAGELFF	TGTGCCAGCAGCACGCAAACCCAGGCCGGGGAGCTGTTTTTT
TRBV7-2	many	TRBD1	TRBJ1-5	CASRDREYQPQHF	TGTGCCAGCAGGGACAGGGAGTATCAGCCCCAGCATTTT
TRBV7-2	many	NA	TRBJ1-4	CASSLAPPEGNGEKLFF	TGTGCCAGCAGCTTAGCCCCCCCGGAGGGTAATGGGGAAAAACTGTTTTTT
TRBV7-6	many	TRBD1	TRBJ2-6	CASSPTWTGGATGANVLTF	TGTGCCAGCAGCCCCACCTGGACAGGGGGCGCGACTGGGGCCAACGTCCTGACTTTC